The rows below give T cell receptor beta chains drawn from one sample of a study of cytomegalovirus exposure and HLA in healthy donors. TCRdb's copy holds only in-frame clones and misses some; the assay was immunoSEQ multiplex PCR. The sample shows under 200,000 clones, 79% of them seen only once. The sequenced material came from PBMCs. The receptors originated from a woman between 50 and 59 years old in good health and CMV-seronegative. CDR3s include the opening cysteine and the closing phenylalanine or tryptophan. Each record gives: J gene, clone size, D gene, V gene, CDR3 protein, CDR3 DNA. A D gene is named only where the DNA matches it firmly. Expanded clones get a size class; other rows say once, few or many, or leave the size out.

TRBJ2-7 . . TRBV11-1 CASSRRGDEQYF TGTGCCAGCAGCCGGCGCGGGGACGAGCAGTACTTC
TRBJ2-7 few TRBD1 TRBV4-2 CASSQPGQGSDEQYF TGTGCCAGCAGCCAGCCGGGACAGGGGTCCGACGAGCAGTACTTC
TRBJ2-2 . TRBD2 TRBV15 CATSGTSGFANTGELFF TGTGCCACCAGCGGGACTAGCGGGTTCGCGAACACCGGGGAGCTGTTTTTT
TRBJ2-1 . TRBD1 TRBV18 CASSSSGQGEAEQFF TGTGCCAGCTCCTCCTCCGGGCAGGGGGAAGCTGAGCAGTTCTTC
TRBJ2-2 . . TRBV9 CASSAGQETGELFF TGTGCCAGCAGCGCAGGGCAGGAGACCGGGGAGCTGTTTTTT
TRBJ1-3 . . TRBV28 CASRFLGRSGNTIYF TGTGCCAGCAGGTTCTTAGGGAGGTCAGGAAACACCATATATTTT
TRBJ2-1 once TRBD1 TRBV6-1 CASSGETGHFGNEQFF TGTGCCAGCAGTGGGGAGACAGGGCATTTTGGGAATGAGCAGTTCTTC
TRBJ2-1 . . TRBV19 CASSREKPGGGEQFF TGTGCCAGTAGTAGGGAAAAACCGGGGGGCGGTGAGCAGTTCTTC
TRBJ2-1 once TRBD2 TRBV7-6 CASALAGGLYNEQFF TGTGCCAGCGCGCTAGCGGGAGGCCTCTACAATGAGCAGTTCTTC
TRBJ2-4 . TRBD2 TRBV5-6 CASSERRTSGGLYIDIQYF TGTGCCAGCAGCGAAAGACGGACTAGCGGGGGGCTATACATCGACATTCAGTACTTC
TRBJ2-1 . . TRBV21-1 CASGKTSGNVDEQFF TGTGCCAGCGGAAAGACTAGCGGGAATGTGGATGAGCAGTTCTTC
TRBJ1-3 . . TRBV5-1 CASSWSTGSSGNTIYF TGCGCCAGCAGCTGGTCAACCGGGAGCTCTGGAAACACCATATATTTT
TRBJ1-5 once . TRBV18 CASSPQEYSNQPQHF TGTGCCAGCTCACCACAGGAGTATAGCAATCAGCCCCAGCATTTT
TRBJ2-1 . . TRBV11-2 CASSLQGVEYNEQFF TGTGCCAGCAGCCTACAGGGAGTGGAGTACAATGAGCAGTTCTTC
TRBJ1-1 few TRBD1 TRBV5-6 CASSPTGATEAFF TGTGCCAGCAGCCCGACAGGGGCGACTGAAGCTTTCTTT
TRBJ2-5 once TRBD1 TRBV7-9 CASSSRGQFQETQYF TGTGCCAGCAGCTCAAGGGGACAGTTCCAAGAGACCCAGTACTTC
TRBJ2-5 . TRBD2 TRBV6-5 CASSTRRGVQETQYF TGTGCCAGCAGCACCCGGCGGGGGGTCCAAGAGACCCAGTACTTC
TRBJ1-2 . . TRBV2 CASSKAGSSTGSFYGYTF TGTGCCAGCAGTAAGGCAGGGTCGTCAACCGGAAGTTTTTATGGCTACACCTTC
TRBJ1-4 . . TRBV11-2 CASSAGENEKLFF TGTGCCAGCAGCGCCGGGGAGAATGAAAAACTGTTTTTT
TRBJ2-3 . . TRBV7-9 CSSSLAGTDTQYF TGTTCCAGCAGCTTAGCCGGCACAGATACGCAGTATTTT
TRBJ1-4 . TRBD1 TRBV20-1 CSAITGEKLFF TGCAGTGCTATCACAGGGGAGAAACTGTTTTTT
TRBJ2-7 few . TRBV28 CASSSSSYEQYF TGTGCCAGCAGCTCTAGCTCCTACGAGCAGTACTTC
TRBJ2-2 . TRBD1 TRBV6-5 CASSYTGQGAHGELFF TGTGCCAGCAGCTACACCGGACAGGGGGCCCACGGGGAGCTGTTTTTT
TRBJ2-7 . TRBD1 TRBV5-5 CASSLATGLYEQYF TGTGCCAGCAGCTTGGCGACAGGGCTCTACGAGCAGTACTTC
TRBJ2-1 . TRBD2 TRBV7-2 CASSLPSGGAREQFF TGTGCCAGCAGCTTACCTAGCGGGGGGGCGAGGGAGCAGTTCTTC
TRBJ2-7 . TRBD1 TRBV4-1 CASSHQDRTNYEQYF TGCGCCAGCAGCCACCAGGACAGGACAAACTACGAGCAGTACTTC
TRBJ2-3 . . TRBV27 CASRTLGGGHTDTQYF TGTGCCAGCAGGACGCTAGGGGGGGGTCACACAGATACGCAGTATTTT
TRBJ2-5 few . TRBV7-2 CASSSTRQETQYF TGTGCCAGCAGCTCGACTCGACAAGAGACCCAGTACTTC